A single sample gave rise to the 9 T cell receptor beta chains below, sequenced in a study of cytomegalovirus exposure and HLA in healthy donors. Here immunoSEQ multiplex PCR was the method, and the copy in TCRdb shows in-frame clones only, minus some. The sample includes around 49,000 clones, roughly nine tenths seen only once; the top ten take over 1.1%. The specimen was PBMCs. The receptors shown here come from a man aged 18 to 30 in good health and CMV-seronegative.

Remarks on this clone: The sample has other DNA sequences that encode this CDR3 too. V usage is TRBV11-2 and J usage is TRBJ2-7; 11 nucleotides agree with TRBD1. CDR3 length: 16 amino acids. Germline CDR1 SGHAT, CDR2 FQNNGV. V lost 4 bases to trimming and J lost 6 bases; unmatched junction nucleotides: 11. The CDR3 DNA sequence: TGTGCCAGCAGCTCTGGACAGGGGGCGCCAGGTGGCGAGCAGTACTTC. Translating it yields CASSSGQGAPGGEQYF.

The chain joins TRBV28 to TRBJ1-1, with D perhaps matching TRBD1 (6 bases). This CDR3 spans 11 amino acids. V lost 5 bases and J 11 bases, leaving 12 bases between the germline ends. Germline loops: CDR1 MDHEN, CDR2 SYDVKM. In nucleotides, the CDR3 is TGTGCCAGCAGTAGGGGGGGGGAGGCTTTCTTT. This gives the protein CASSRGGEAFF.

This sequence joins TRBV2 and TRBJ1-1; tentative D call: TRBD1 (5 bases). V shed 6 bases and J shed 1 base, with 15 bases lying between them. Germline-derived CDR1 and CDR2 are SNHLY and FYNNEI. The CDR3 sequence is 15 residues long. The CDR3 DNA reads as TGTGCCAGCAGCCAACGACAACAGGAGAACACTGAAGCTTTCTTT. Protein product: CASSQRQQENTEAFF.

CDR3 sequence reads: CASRDFGGSGANVLTF. The CDR3 bases are TGTGCCAGCAGAGATTTCGGGGGGTCTGGGGCCAACGTCCTGACTTTC. This sequence joins TRBV27 and TRBJ2-6; TRBD2 matches at 7 bases. The CDR3 length is 16 residues. Germline CDR1 and CDR2: MNHEY and SMNVEV (reference sequence). V gave up 6 bases and J gave up 1 base; unmatched junction bases: 6.

V and J are TRBV6-1 and TRBJ2-3; the D is unclear. The length of the CDR3 is 13 residues. Per germline, CDR1 MNHNS and CDR2 SASEGT. Trimming removed 7 bases from V and 3 bases from J, with 11 bases in between. CDR3 DNA sequence: TGTGCCAGCATCCTGCTAGAGACAGATACGCAGTATTTT. Its protein is CASILLETDTQYF.

The CDR3 coding sequence is TGTGCCAGCAGTGAGTGGACTATGGTCTCAGATACGCAGTATTTT. It encodes CASSEWTMVSDTQYF. The V call is TRBV2, the J call TRBJ2-3; TRBD2 is a possible D gene (6 bases). This CDR3 has 15 residues. V was pared by 3 bases and J by 4 bases, with 14 bases between. Germline lookup yields CDR1 SNHLY and CDR2 FYNNEI.

This chain joins TRBV7-2 and TRBJ2-1; weak D call: TRBD2 (5 bases). Trimming pared 1 base from V and 16 bases from J, leaving 17 bases between. The germline V gene encodes CDR1 SGHTA and CDR2 FQGNSA. This CDR3 is built from 13 residues. The CDR3 DNA reads as TGTGCCAGCAGCTTAGAATATGGGCGGGTTTTATTCTTC. Its translation is CASSLEYGRVLFF.

This clone has only one observation. The genes are TRBV29-1 and TRBJ2-3; 9 bases match TRBD2. From germline, CDR1 is SQVTM and CDR2 ANQGSEA. V shed 5 bases and J 6 bases; nucleotides not matched to a gene: 9. This CDR3 has 14 residues. DNA for the CDR3: TGCAGCGTTCGGTCAGCGGGAGGCTGGGATACGCAGTATTTT. Translating gives CSVRSAGGWDTQYF.

The J gene is TRBJ2-7, the V gene TRBV4-2, with 16 nucleotides matching TRBD2. V dropped 4 bases and J dropped 1; count of bases not matched to a gene: 10. Germline V CDR1 and CDR2: LGHNA, YNFKEQ. CDR3 length: 19 amino acids. In DNA, the CDR3 is TGTGCCAGCAGCCTAACCTACGGGACTAGCGGGAGGGAATCCTACGAGCAGTACTTC. It specifies CASSLTYGTSGRESYEQYF.